Presented here are 27 T cell receptor beta chains from one specimen sequenced in a study of Graves' ophthalmopathy and Graves' hyperthyroidism. The authors amplified TCR beta CDR3 regions from RNA transcripts. In the first round, RT-PCR was carried out with HTBI primers, and a multiplex PCR formed the second round. One entry per CDR3 protein results from TCRdb running MiXCR on the multiplex PCR reads. The sample has over 650,000 distinct CDR3 sequences, about two fifths seen once; the top ten hold under 3.5%. Sample: peripheral blood. The receptors come from an adult man with Graves' ophthalmopathy.

The chain has TRBV5-1 and TRBJ1-1; TRBD1 matches at 10 bases. CDR1 is SGHRS and CDR2 is YFSETQ in the germline V gene. Trimming removed 4 bases from V and 5 bases from J; junction bases left unmatched: 11. CDR3 length: 16 residues. DNA for the CDR3: TGCGCCAGCAGCCCCCCTTCGACAGGGGGCCGAACTGAAGCTTTCTTT. It is translated as CASSPPSTGGRTEAFF.

Details on this clonotype: Since a much larger clone is just one base distant, this may be a read error. This is likely a read error, given that the CDR3 carries no conserved phenylalanine or tryptophan at its end. This chain uses TRBV7-3 with TRBJ2-5; D unclear. This CDR3 has 14 amino acids. Germline V lookup: CDR1 SGHTA, CDR2 FQGTGA. V was cut by 5 bases and J by 4 bases, with 14 bases left in between. CDR3 protein: CASSPSLGRETQYS. CDR3 DNA sequence: TGTGCCAGCAGCCCCAGTTTAGGGCGAGAGACCCAGTACTCC.

There are a few counts of this clonotype. The chain has TRBV7-3 and TRBJ2-2; 10 bases align to TRBD2. The CDR3 contains 16 residues. The J segment lost 4 bases and the V segment lost 4 bases, leaving 6 bases of the junction unmatched. Germline lookup yields CDR1 SGHTA and CDR2 FQGTGA. The CDR3 loop reads CASSYIAGGGTGELFF. The CDR3 bases are TGTGCCAGCAGCTATATAGCGGGAGGAGGCACCGGGGAGCTGTTTTTT.

This clonotype was counted many times. This chain connects TRBV12-3 or TRBV12-4 to TRBJ2-7; D unresolved. V was trimmed by 4 bases and J by 6 bases, leaving 10 bases between them. The CDR3 consists of 12 residues. In DNA, the CDR3 is TGTGCCAGCAGTTCCATCTGGGGCGAGCAGTACTTC. Translating it yields CASSSIWGEQYF.

This clonotype has ten or more counts. The V and J genes are TRBV7-2 and TRBJ2-5; no clear D gene. Germline CDR1 and CDR2: SGHTA and FQGNSA. The V and J ends lost 0 bases and 5 bases respectively, with 13 bases between them. CDR3 size: 15 residues. CDR3 protein: CASSLALVTEETQYF. In DNA form, the CDR3 reads TGTGCCAGCAGCTTAGCTCTGGTAACGGAGGAGACCCAGTACTTC.

The sample holds a few counts of this clonotype. This chain joins TRBV4-2 and TRBJ2-2; no clear D. The CDR3 contains 16 residues. V lost 2 bases and J lost 5, with 15 bases in between. Germline-derived CDR1 and CDR2 are LGHNA and YNFKEQ. CDR3 bases: TGTGCCAGCAGCCAACCCCGGGCCCCGATGACCGGGGAGCTGTTTTTT. This codes for CASSQPRAPMTGELFF.

This clonotype was seen at least ten times. The chain recombines TRBV7-2 with TRBJ2-7; 10 nucleotides agree with TRBD2. CDR1 and CDR2 (germline): SGHTA, FQGNSA. This CDR3 has 15 amino acids. Losses at the gene ends were 3 bases for V and 2 bases for J; bases not matched to a gene: 4. The CDR3 nucleotides are TGTGCCAGCAGCTTTGGAGCGGGAGGGCCCTACGAGCAGTACTTC. Residues: CASSFGAGGPYEQYF.

Remarks on this clonotype: A junction end diverges from the germline sequence, so it may reflect a read error. This chain joins TRBV10-3 and TRBJ2-5; D is possibly TRBD1 (6 bases). Looked up from germline, CDR1 is ENHRY and CDR2 is SYGVKD. The CDR3 totals 15 residues. The CDR3 nucleotides read TGTGCCAGCAGTTACGTGGGCAGGGGCGAGGAGACCCAGTACTTC. Its translation: CASSYVGRGEETQYF.

The table lists this clonotype with many counts. V usage is TRBV7-6 and J usage is TRBJ2-7; D not certain. Per the germline V gene, CDR1 is SGHVS and CDR2 is FNYEAQ. The V end was cut by 5 bases, the J end by 7 bases, with 15 bases between. This CDR3 spans 13 amino acids. The CDR3 protein is CASSLRLPEEQYF. In nucleotides, the CDR3 is TGTGCCAGCAGCCTACGTCTGCCGGAAGAGCAGTACTTC.

This clonotype was counted at least ten times. The chain links TRBV29-1 to TRBJ1-5; maybe TRBD1 (5 bases). Trimming pared 5 bases from V and 5 bases from J, leaving 13 bases between. This CDR3 has 13 residues. Germline-derived CDR1 and CDR2 are SQVTM and ANQGSEA. CDR3 nucleotides: TGCAGCGTTTCGCCAGGGAAGCATCAGCCCCAGCATTTT. It encodes CSVSPGKHQPQHF.

Regarding this clonotype: Because the CDR3 is missing its conserved closing phenylalanine or tryptophan, this is likely a read error. The chain couples TRBV25-1 to TRBJ1-2; unclear D gene. Per the germline V gene, CDR1 is MGHDK and CDR2 is SYGVNS. The ends were cut back, 6 bases at V and 7 bases at J, with 15 bases in the middle. This CDR3 contains 13 residues. The CDR3: CASSQESGGGYTS. CDR3 in DNA: TGTGCCAGCAGCCAAGAATCCGGCGGTGGCTACACCTCC.

This clonotype has ten or more counts. DNA for the CDR3: TGTGCCAGCAGTCCTCTAGCGGGGAGGGGGGATGAGCAGTTCTTC. Amino acids: CASSPLAGRGDEQFF. The chain joins TRBV2 to TRBJ2-1, with TRBD2 matching over 9 bases. With 5 bases clipped from V and 8 bases from J, the junction kept 10 bases outside the gene matches. CDR3 length: 15 residues. Germline CDR1 SNHLY, CDR2 FYNNEI.

Turning to this clonotype: A single base separates this from a much larger clone, so it may be a read error. This chain connects TRBV7-9 to TRBJ2-5; D gene ambiguous. Germline CDR1 and CDR2: SEHNR and FQNEAQ (reference sequence). The CDR3 is 13 residues long. V was clipped by 5 bases and J by 4 bases, with 11 bases between them. CDR3 coding DNA: TGTGCCAGCAGCCAGGACGGAATAGAGACCCAGTACTTC. It yields the protein CASSQDGIETQYF.

This clonotype was counted a few times. This sequence joins TRBV19 and TRBJ2-2, with D perhaps given as TRBD1 or TRBD2 (5 bases each). This CDR3 region has 15 residues. Germline V gene data show CDR1 as LNHDA and CDR2 as SQIVND (reference sequence). Trimming cost V 3 bases and J 8 bases, with 16 bases left between them. This CDR3 reads CASSITPDSGGELFF. The CDR3 DNA follows: TGTGCCAGTAGTATCACCCCCGACAGCGGAGGGGAGCTGTTTTTT.

The CDR3 is CAISNGARGSDSPLHF. As DNA, the CDR3 is TGTGCCATCAGTAACGGAGCCCGCGGGTCGGATTCACCCCTCCACTTT. The genes are TRBV10-3 and TRBJ1-6; D is uncertain. Germline CDR1 and CDR2: ENHRY and SYGVKD. Trimming left V 5 bases short and J 8 bases short, with 19 bases between. The CDR3 is 16 residues long.

Regarding this clonotype: It may be a read error: a sequence one base away is much more abundant. The V and J genes are TRBV2 and TRBJ2-5, with 12 positions matching TRBD2. This CDR3 is 15 amino acids long. The germline gives CDR1 SNHLY, CDR2 FYNNEI. The trim removed 4 bases at V and 4 bases at J, leaving 4 bases unmatched. In DNA form, the CDR3 reads TGTGCCAGCAGTGGCCTAGCGGGAGGGGTAGAGACCCAGTACTTC. Protein sequence: CASSGLAGGVETQYF.

V gene TRBV19 combines with J gene TRBJ1-2; 9 positions match TRBD1. There are 15 residues in the CDR3. Germline V gene data show CDR1 as LNHDA and CDR2 as SQIVND (reference sequence). J lost 4 bases, V lost 2 bases, and 5 bases had no gene match. CDR3 nucleotides: TGTGCCAGTAGTATAAAACAGGGGGCTCGCTATGGCTACACCTTC. The encoded protein is CASSIKQGARYGYTF.

The chain employs TRBV25-1 and TRBJ2-7, with 10 nucleotides matching TRBD1. V dropped 1 base and J dropped 4; count of bases not matched to a gene: 7. CDR1 and CDR2 from the germline V gene are MGHDK and SYGVNS. The CDR3 totals 16 residues. CDR3 DNA: TGTGCCAGCAGTGAATCCGGGACAGGGGATCCGTACGAGCAGTACTTC. As protein: CASSESGTGDPYEQYF.

The chain's CDR3 is CAISYYRGANEKLFF. CDR3 bases: TGTGCCATCAGTTACTACAGGGGGGCGAATGAAAAACTGTTTTTT. V gene TRBV10-3 combines with J gene TRBJ1-4; the match to TRBD1 covers 8 bases. CDR1 ENHRY and CDR2 SYGVKD come from the germline V gene. The CDR3 sequence is 15 residues long. V lost 5 bases, J lost 5 bases, and 7 bases stayed unmatched.

This clonotype was seen ten or more times. This chain joins TRBV12-3 or TRBV12-4 and TRBJ1-4; D might be TRBD1 (5 bases). The V end lost 8 bases, the J end lost 0 bases, and 10 bases lay between the germline ends. This CDR3 spans 14 amino acids. The CDR3 reads CASGRGATNEKLFF. CDR3 nucleotides: TGTGCCAGCGGAAGGGGTGCAACTAATGAAAAACTGTTTTTT.

The gene calls are TRBV29-1 and TRBJ2-1; the match to TRBD2 covers 12 bases. V shed 3 bases, J shed 12 bases, and the junction held 9 bases outside the gene matches. The CDR3 consists of 14 residues. Germline CDR1 is SQVTM and CDR2 is ANQGSEA. CDR3 in DNA: TGCAGCGTTGACCGACTAGCGGGGGCAGATACGCAGTTCTTC. Translation: CSVDRLAGADTQFF.

With respect to this clonotype: A much larger clone lies one base from this, so it may be a read error. The chain joins TRBV19 to TRBJ2-7, with 8 positions matching TRBD1. Trimming took 7 bases from V and 2 from J; bases not matched to a gene: 4. There are 13 residues in the CDR3. The V gene's germline CDR1 is LNHDA and CDR2 SQIVND (reference sequence). The CDR3 sequence is CASIGQGTYEQYF. The CDR3 coding sequence is TGTGCCAGTATCGGACAGGGTACCTACGAGCAGTACTTC. The variable domain in full, completed from reference TRBV19 and TRBJ2-7, reads DGGITQSPKYLFRKEGQNVTLSCEQNLNHDAMYWYRQDPGQGLRLIYYSQIVNDFQKGDIAEGYSVSREKKESFPLTVTSAQKNPTAFYLCASIGQGTYEQYFGPGTRLTVT.

J is TRBJ1-5 and V is TRBV5-1; a possible D gene is TRBD1 (6 bases). CDR1 is SGHRS and CDR2 is YFSETQ in the germline V gene. Trimming removed 1 base from V and 11 bases from J, with 19 bases in between. This CDR3 contains 15 residues. CDR3 sequence (DNA): TGCGCCAGCAGCTTGAACAGGGCCGACCTGGAGACCCAGCATTTT. Translation: CASSLNRADLETQHF.

This clonotype showed up just once. This chain links TRBV15 with TRBJ1-1, with D unresolved. V shed 5 bases and J shed 5 bases, with 12 bases lying between them. CDR1 and CDR2 (germline): LNHNV, YYDKDF (reference sequence). The CDR3 consists of 13 residues. DNA of the CDR3: TGTGCCACCAGCCGGACTAGCGGGACTGAAGCTTTCTTT. Its protein product is CATSRTSGTEAFF.

The table lists this clonotype with a few counts. The CDR3 here is CASSYSGPPGRETQYF. CDR3 coding DNA: TGTGCCAGCAGTTACTCCGGCCCCCCGGGACGGGAGACCCAGTACTTC. The chain is built from TRBV7-2 and TRBJ2-5; tentatively, D is TRBD1 or TRBD2 (5 bases each). Trimming pared 6 bases from V and 5 bases from J, leaving 22 bases between. Germline loops: CDR1 SGHTA, CDR2 FQGNSA. The CDR3 extends over 16 amino acids.

This clonotype was detected ten times or more. The rearrangement joins TRBV19 to TRBJ2-7; unclear D gene. V lost 3 bases to trimming and J lost 4 bases, with 10 bases between them. Per the germline V gene, CDR1 is LNHDA and CDR2 is SQIVND (reference sequence). This CDR3 contains 13 residues. Here the CDR3 reads CASSIAREYEQYF. In DNA form, the CDR3 reads TGTGCCAGTAGTATCGCTCGAGAGTACGAGCAGTACTTC.

Many counts were recorded for this clonotype. This CDR3 is CASSLAGGPNYGYTF. The CDR3, as DNA: TGTGCCAGCAGCTTAGCGGGGGGACCGAACTATGGCTACACCTTC. The V and J genes are TRBV7-9 and TRBJ1-2, with a tentative D call TRBD1 (5 bases). This CDR3 has 15 residues. V was cut by 0 bases and J by 2 bases, with 10 bases left in between. Looked up from germline, CDR1 is SEHNR and CDR2 is FQNEAQ (reference sequence). Full variable domain (missing parts from reference TRBV7-9 and TRBJ1-2): DTGVSQNPRHKITKRGQNVTFRCDPISEHNRLYWYRQTLGQGPEFLTYFQNEAQLEKSRLLSDRFSAERPKGSFSTLEIQRTEQGDSAMYLCASSLAGGPNYGYTFGSGTRLTVV.